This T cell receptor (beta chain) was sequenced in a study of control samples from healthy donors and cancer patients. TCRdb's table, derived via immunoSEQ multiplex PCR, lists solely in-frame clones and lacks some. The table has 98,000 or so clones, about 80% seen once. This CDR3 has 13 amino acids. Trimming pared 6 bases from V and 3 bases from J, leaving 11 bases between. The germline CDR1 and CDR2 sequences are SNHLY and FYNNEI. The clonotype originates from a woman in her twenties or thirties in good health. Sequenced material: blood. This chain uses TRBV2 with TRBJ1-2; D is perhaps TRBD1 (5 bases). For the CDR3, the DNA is TGTGCCAGCAGCCCTATGGGGGACTATGGCTACACCTTC. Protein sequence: CASSPMGDYGYTF.